This T cell receptor beta chain emerged from a study of blood T cells in healthy people across ages. This CDR3 spans 15 amino acids. J gave up 5 bases and V 6 bases, and 7 bases lay outside the gene matches. For the second PCR, which ran for about 7 to 11 cycles, a sample-barcoded 5' primer and a J-beta primer mix were used. TCRdb processed the 5' RACE reads anew with MiXCR; each CDR3 protein has one entry. The sample has about 1.5 million distinct CDR3 sequences, about 42% seen once. The source of this sequence is a woman younger than 30 in good health. Input material: blood. V and J are TRBV12-3 or TRBV12-4 and TRBJ2-2; 9 nucleotides match TRBD2. In DNA, the CDR3 is TGTGCCAGCAGATCCGGCGGGAGGGAAACCGGGGAGCTGTTTTTT. Translation: CASRSGGRETGELFF.